This TCR beta chain was profiled in a study of CD8+ T cells in alopecia areata. Study-wide context: Treated patients received oral tofacitinib, 5 to 10 mg twice daily. Dosing spanned 6 to 18 months on tofacitinib, then 6 months off drug.

It was cDNA, reverse transcribed from extracted RNA, that served as the sequencing template. Clones were read by immunoSEQ multiplex PCR, and TCRdb kept only the in-frame ones, dropping some. The sample carries about 250,000 clones, 67% recorded once. Researchers gathered lesional scalp punch biopsies and peripheral blood from patients with alopecia areata. CDR3 length: 14 amino acids. Germline CDR1 is MNHNY and CDR2 is SVGAGI (reference sequence). J gave up 4 bases and V 2 bases, and 0 bases lay outside the gene matches. V and J are TRBV6-6 and TRBJ2-7, with TRBD2 matching 12 bases. The source is a human donor with alopecia areata. Specimen: CD4+ T cells sorted from blood, collected at week 0. The CDR3: CASSYGLAGYEQYF. CDR3 sequence (DNA): TGTGCCAGCAGTTACGGACTAGCGGGGTACGAGCAGTACTTC.